What follows are 27 T cell receptor beta chains derived from one specimen sequenced in a study of cytomegalovirus exposure and HLA in healthy donors. The PCR had 60 Vbeta and 13 Jbeta primers. Sequencing used immunoSEQ multiplex PCR; TCRdb keeps in-frame clones, though not all of them. The table lists more than 110,000 clones, 75% to 90% of them singletons. Sequencing used PBMCs. These receptors were obtained from a female donor in good health and CMV-seronegative.

The rearrangement joins TRBV6-6 to TRBJ2-5; TRBD2 matches at 14 bases. From germline, CDR1 is MNHNY and CDR2 SVGAGI (reference sequence). CDR3 length: 16 residues. J lost 3 bases, V lost 10 bases, and 10 bases had no gene match. The CDR3: CATSGLAGVSKETQYF. CDR3 in DNA: TGTGCCACCTCGGGACTAGCGGGAGTCTCAAAAGAGACCCAGTACTTC.

The chain has TRBV28 and TRBJ1-2; 9 bases match TRBD1. CDR3 size: 14 residues. Germline CDR1 reads MDHEN; CDR2 reads SYDVKM. The V and J ends lost 7 bases and 7 bases, in that order; junction bases with no gene match: 10. Written as DNA, the CDR3 is TGTGCCAGCACACAGGGGGCATCAGCCCGTGGCTACACCTTC. Amino acid sequence: CASTQGASARGYTF.

Here the CDR3 DNA reads TGTGCCAGCAGTGAATTCCTACTAGCGGGGGCTTACGAGCAGTACTTC. Translating it yields CASSEFLLAGAYEQYF. This chain joins TRBV2 and TRBJ2-7; 11 bases are a match to TRBD2. CDR1 is SNHLY, CDR2 FYNNEI, per germline. This CDR3 is 16 amino acids long. Trimming cost V 2 bases and J 4 bases; bases outside gene matches: 7.

The rearrangement uses TRBV2 and TRBJ1-1; tentatively, D is TRBD1 (5 bases). The length of the CDR3 is 15 residues. Germline V lookup: CDR1 SNHLY, CDR2 FYNNEI. Deletions cut 6 bases from V and 1 base from J, with 15 bases between. The CDR3 coding sequence is TGTGCCAGCAGCAACATAGGGGTAGCGAACACTGAAGCTTTCTTT. Its translation: CASSNIGVANTEAFF.

The chain links TRBV7-9 to TRBJ1-1, with 11 nucleotides matching TRBD1. The CDR3 extends over 15 amino acids. The junction had 6 bases not matched to a gene; V was cut back by 5 bases and J by 4 bases. Looked up from germline, CDR1 is SEHNR and CDR2 is FQNEAQ (reference sequence). CDR3 amino acids: CASSPGQGAGTEAFF. The CDR3 region has the DNA TGTGCCAGCAGCCCTGGACAGGGGGCAGGCACTGAAGCTTTCTTT. Drawing the rest from reference TRBV7-9 and TRBJ1-1, the complete variable domain is DTGVSQNPRHKITKRGQNVTFRCDPISEHNRLYWYRQTLGQGPEFLTYFQNEAQLEKSRLLSDRFSAERPKGSFSTLEIQRTEQGDSAMYLCASSPGQGAGTEAFFGQGTRLTVV.

V gene TRBV6-1 combines with J gene TRBJ2-7; maybe TRBD2 (6 bases). Germline V gives CDR1 MNHNS, CDR2 SASEGT. This CDR3 has 17 residues. Trimming removed 4 bases at V and 3 bases at J, with 22 bases between. The CDR3 protein is CASSVRYTTGVGYEQYV. CDR3 nucleotides: TGTGCCAGCAGTGTACGCTACACTACGGGAGTCGGCTACGAGCAGTACGTC.

The V and J genes are TRBV7-9 and TRBJ2-1; 8 bases map to TRBD1. The CDR3 totals 16 residues. J was trimmed by 0 bases and V by 5 bases; bases with no gene match: 6. Germline loops: CDR1 SEHNR, CDR2 FQNEAQ (reference sequence). The CDR3 bases are TGTGCCAGCAGCCCTCGGACAGGGAGCTCCTACAATGAGCAGTTCTTC. Protein sequence: CASSPRTGSSYNEQFF.

V and J are TRBV5-1 and TRBJ1-2; D call uncertain. The CDR3 sequence is 12 residues long. Between the trimmed V and J ends, which lost 4 bases and 6 bases, there was a span of 10 bases. Germline CDR1 SGHRS, CDR2 YFSETQ. The CDR3 loop is CASSPDGDGYTF. In DNA form, the CDR3 reads TGCGCCAGCAGCCCGGACGGGGATGGCTACACCTTC. Complete variable domain (other parts from reference TRBV5-1 and TRBJ1-2): KAGVTQTPRYLIKTRGQQVTLSCSPISGHRSVSWYQQTPGQGLQFLFEYFSETQRNKGNFPGRFSGRQFSNSRSEMNVSTLELGDSALYLCASSPDGDGYTFGSGTRLTVV.

V usage is TRBV29-1 and J usage is TRBJ2-7, with D unclear. CDR1 is SQVTM and CDR2 is ANQGSEA in the germline V gene. The CDR3 is 11 residues long. The V and J ends lost 4 bases and 1 base respectively, with 5 bases between them. The CDR3 bases are TGCAGCGTTGTAGCTTCCTACGAGCAGTACTTC. Its protein product is CSVVASYEQYF.

The chain couples TRBV4-1 to TRBJ1-1; TRBD1 might be the D (5 bases). Trimming pared 1 base from V and 1 base from J, leaving 7 bases between. The germline V gene encodes CDR1 MGHRA and CDR2 YSYEKL. CDR3 length: 14 residues. The CDR3 nucleotides are TGCGCCAGCAGCCAAGGACAGAAGAACACTGAAGCTTTCTTT. Amino acid sequence: CASSQGQKNTEAFF.

This chain uses TRBV7-9 with TRBJ2-4; tentative D call: TRBD2 (6 bases). The V and J ends lost 0 bases and 1 base respectively, with 13 bases between them. From germline, CDR1 is SEHNR and CDR2 FQNEAQ (reference sequence). The CDR3 is 17 amino acids. The CDR3 protein is CASSLADGGFAKNIQYF. The CDR3 DNA is TGTGCCAGCAGCTTAGCCGACGGAGGGTTTGCCAAAAACATTCAGTACTTC.

The chain is built from TRBV30 and TRBJ2-1, with TRBD2 identical over 9 bases. Trimming removed 7 bases from V and 0 bases from J; junction bases left unmatched: 4. Germline values: CDR1 GTSNPN, CDR2 SVGIG (reference sequence). The CDR3 runs 14 residues. As DNA, the CDR3 is TGTGCCTCCAATAGCGGGAGCTCCTACAATGAGCAGTTCTTC. It is translated as CASNSGSSYNEQFF.

This sequence joins TRBV5-1 and TRBJ2-3; 12 positions agree with TRBD2. V lost 5 bases and J lost 3; bases outside the gene matches: 13. Looked up from germline, CDR1 is SGHRS and CDR2 is YFSETQ. The CDR3 loop spans 18 amino acids. The CDR3 DNA follows: TGCGCCAGCAGTTCCATCAGGGGACTAGCGGGTAAGACAGATACGCAGTATTTT. Amino acids: CASSSIRGLAGKTDTQYF.

This chain joins TRBV5-4 and TRBJ1-3; D remains ambiguous. Germline CDR1 and CDR2: SGHNT and YYREEE (reference sequence). The CDR3 consists of 15 residues. Between the trimmed V and J ends, which lost 4 bases and 0 bases, there was a span of 11 bases. CDR3 sequence reads: CASSAGVSSGNTIYF. The CDR3 DNA follows: TGTGCCAGCAGCGCGGGCGTATCCTCTGGAAACACCATATATTTT. Full variable domain (rest looked up from reference TRBV5-4 and TRBJ1-3): ETGVTQSPTHLIKTRGQQVTLRCSSQSGHNTVSWYQQALGQGPQFIFQYYREEENGRGNFPPRFSGLQFPNYSSELNVNALELDDSALYLCASSAGVSSGNTIYFGEGSWLTVV.

The genes are TRBV7-9 and TRBJ2-7, with TRBD1 matching 8 bases. With 5 bases clipped from V and 2 bases from J, the junction kept 2 bases outside the gene matches. The CDR3 spans 13 residues. CDR1 is SEHNR and CDR2 is FQNEAQ in the germline V gene (reference sequence). The CDR3 DNA follows: TGTGCCAGCAGCAGGACAGGGACCTACGAGCAGTACTTC. It encodes CASSRTGTYEQYF.

As DNA, the CDR3 is TGCGCCAGCAGCTTTACTATGCGTGACACCGGGGAGCTGTTTTTT. Translation: CASSFTMRDTGELFF. The chain recombines TRBV5-1 with TRBJ2-2; D remains unclear. Per germline, CDR1 SGHRS and CDR2 YFSETQ. The CDR3 contains 15 residues. V shed 2 bases and J shed 3 bases, with 11 bases lying between them.

CDR3 in DNA: TGTGCCAGCAACATGTACAGGGTGGAAACTGAAGCTTTCTTT. Translation gives CASNMYRVETEAFF. The V call is TRBV5-6, the J call TRBJ1-1; D may be TRBD1 (6 bases). The germline V gene has CDR1 SGHDT and CDR2 YYEEEE. Trimming left V 6 bases short and J 5 bases short, with 17 bases between. The CDR3 is made up of 14 amino acids.

Written as DNA, the CDR3 is TGTGCCAGCAGCCAGGGCCGAGGGCTAGCGACCTACGAGCAGTACTTC. Protein sequence: CASSQGRGLATYEQYF. The chain combines TRBV5-4 with TRBJ2-7; TRBD2 is a possible D gene (6 bases). The length of the CDR3 is 16 residues. Trimming took off 4 bases at V and 2 bases at J, with 19 bases between the two ends. CDR1 is SGHNT and CDR2 is YYREEE in the germline V gene (reference sequence). Complete variable domain (other parts from reference TRBV5-4 and TRBJ2-7): ETGVTQSPTHLIKTRGQQVTLRCSSQSGHNTVSWYQQALGQGPQFIFQYYREEENGRGNFPPRFSGLQFPNYSSELNVNALELDDSALYLCASSQGRGLATYEQYFGPGTRLTVT.

The chain has TRBV4-2 and TRBJ2-7; D perhaps matches TRBD2 (5 bases). The CDR3 totals 14 residues. Trimming removed 4 bases at V and 5 bases at J, with 15 bases between. Germline lookup yields CDR1 LGHNA and CDR2 YNFKEQ. CDR3 nucleotides: TGTGCCAGCAGCCTCGGACTGGTGGAGGACGAGCAGTACTTC. It yields the protein CASSLGLVEDEQYF.

V gene TRBV9 combines with J gene TRBJ2-3, with 11 nucleotides matching TRBD2. CDR1 SGDLS and CDR2 YYNGEE come from the germline V gene. CDR3 length equals 16 residues. V lost 4 bases and J lost 1; bases outside the gene matches: 5. The CDR3 DNA reads TGTGCCAGCAGCCAGGGACTAGCGGTGGGCACAGATACGCAGTATTTT. Translated, it gives CASSQGLAVGTDTQYF.

The chain carries TRBV11-2 and TRBJ2-3, with 9 bases lining up with TRBD1. The V and J ends lost 5 bases and 2 bases, in that order; junction bases with no gene match: 14. Germline CDR1 SGHAT, CDR2 FQNNGV. The CDR3 length is 18 residues. The CDR3 protein is CASSLTLRTGAITDTQYF. CDR3 sequence (DNA): TGTGCCAGCAGCCTAACCCTCAGGACAGGGGCCATCACAGATACGCAGTATTTT.

The chain carries TRBV7-8 and TRBJ2-1; possible D gene TRBD2, 5 bases. Trimming stripped 2 bases from V and 6 bases from J, with 11 bases between. Germline CDR1 reads SGHVS; CDR2 reads FQNEAQ. There are 14 residues in the CDR3. This chain's CDR3 is CASSLRGRANEQFF. In nucleotides, the CDR3 is TGTGCCAGCAGCTTACGTGGGAGAGCCAATGAGCAGTTCTTC. The full variable domain, its missing parts supplied by reference TRBV7-8 and TRBJ2-1, is GAGVSQSPRYKVAKRGQDVALRCDPISGHVSLFWYQQALGQGPEFLTYFQNEAQLDKSGLPSDRFFAERPEGSVSTLKIQRTQQEDSAVYLCASSLRGRANEQFFGPGTRLTVL.

The chain uses TRBV9 and TRBJ1-2, with 10 positions matching TRBD1. Germline V gives CDR1 SGDLS, CDR2 YYNGEE. The CDR3 contains 16 residues. V gave up 1 base and J gave up 5 bases; unmatched junction bases: 8. In nucleotides, the CDR3 is TGTGCCAGCAGCGTAAGGACAGGGGGAGAACTTTATGGCTACACCTTC. Protein: CASSVRTGGELYGYTF.

The chain recombines TRBV13 with TRBJ2-1, with 8 nucleotides matching TRBD2. Trimming took 6 bases from V and 5 from J; bases not matched to a gene: 12. The germline CDR1 and CDR2 sequences are PRHDT and FYEKMQ (reference sequence). The CDR3 extends over 16 amino acids. In DNA form, the CDR3 reads TGTGCCAGCAGAAAAATGGGTACTAGCGGAAACAATGAGCAGTTCTTC. Protein: CASRKMGTSGNNEQFF.

The chain combines TRBV30 with TRBJ2-1, with D possibly being TRBD2 (6 bases). The CDR3 has 14 residues. Between the trimmed V and J ends, which lost 1 base and 7 bases, there was a span of 14 bases. Germline loops: CDR1 GTSNPN, CDR2 SVGIG (reference sequence). In nucleotides, the CDR3 is TGTGCCTGGAGTGGAGCGGGTAGGGGTAATGAGCAGTTCTTC. Amino acids: CAWSGAGRGNEQFF.

The rearrangement joins TRBV5-8 to TRBJ2-7; 9 bases agree with TRBD1. This CDR3 is 18 amino acids long. In germline, CDR1 is SGHTS, CDR2 YDEGEE. V shed 4 bases, J shed 1 base, and the junction held 15 bases outside the gene matches. CDR3: CASSRTGDFPSLSYEQYF. The CDR3, as DNA: TGTGCCAGCAGCAGGACAGGGGACTTTCCAAGCCTGTCCTACGAGCAGTACTTC.

This clone was counted between two and nine times. The chain's CDR3 is CASSEAGSNQPQHF. The CDR3 nucleotides are TGCGCCAGCAGTGAGGCAGGTAGCAATCAGCCCCAGCATTTT. The chain couples TRBV10-2 to TRBJ1-5; D not resolved. This CDR3 region has 14 residues. V was cut by 2 bases and J by 0 bases, with 5 bases left in between. The germline CDR1 and CDR2 sequences are WSHSY and SAAADI.